The 11 T cell receptor beta chains listed next were all sequenced from one sample in a study of prognosis after radiotherapy for stage I lung cancer. Two-round multiplex PCR on genomic DNA was the method by which TCR beta CDR3 was amplified. Round one of PCR was performed, and it used primers specific to each TRBV and TRBJ gene. TCRdb re-derived calls from the multiplex PCR reads in MiXCR, one entry per CDR3 protein. The sample lists around 14,000 distinct CDR3 sequences, 30% occurring once. The sequenced sample was PBMCs, obtained before or after stereotactic body radiation therapy (not recorded which). The receptors shown here come from a donor over 45 with non-small cell lung cancer.

This clonotype is large. The chain uses TRBV7-2 and TRBJ2-7; TRBD1 agrees at 9 bases. The trim removed 3 bases at V and 1 base at J, leaving 10 bases unmatched. This CDR3 has 17 residues. Germline CDR1 is SGHTA and CDR2 is FQGNSA. CDR3 nucleotides: TGTGCCAGCAGCTTTGAACTCGGGACAGGGAATTCCTACGAGCAGTACTTC. The encoded protein is CASSFELGTGNSYEQYF.

To note about this clonotype: This probably arose from a read error, given a far larger clone one base away. V is TRBV28 and J is TRBJ2-7; no clear D. V shed 1 base and J shed 7 bases, with 17 bases lying between them. In germline, CDR1 is MDHEN, CDR2 SYDVKM. The CDR3 sequence is 15 residues long. This CDR3 is CASSLSRAAYNEQYF. Here the CDR3 DNA reads TGTGCCAGCAGTTTATCCCGGGCGGCCTACAATGAGCAGTACTTC.

J is TRBJ2-1 and V is TRBV6-5; no clear D. The CDR3 length is 13 residues. The V gene lost 2 bases and the J gene lost 6 bases, with 8 bases spanning the gap. Germline CDR1 is MNHEY and CDR2 is SVGAGI. CDR3 in amino acids: CASSYAVSNEQFF. The CDR3 DNA sequence: TGTGCCAGCAGTTACGCTGTGTCCAATGAGCAGTTCTTC.

This clonotype was seen at least ten times. This chain uses TRBV9 with TRBJ2-7; 8 positions match TRBD2. V dropped 4 bases and J dropped 8; count of bases not matched to a gene: 11. CDR1 and CDR2 from the germline V gene are SGDLS and YYNGEE. This CDR3 comprises 14 residues. CDR3 sequence: CASSHGLAGLKQYF. CDR3 in DNA: TGTGCCAGCAGCCATGGACTAGCTGGGTTGAAGCAGTACTTC.

Notes on this clonotype: An end of the junction differs from the germline gene, which may be a read error. The chain joins TRBV19 to TRBJ2-1, with 9 bases lining up with TRBD2. The germline V gene encodes CDR1 LNHDA and CDR2 SQIVND (reference sequence). There are 15 residues in the CDR3. CDR3 in DNA: TGTGCCAGTAGTATAGTTAGCGGGGGTGCATATGATCAGTTCTTC. Translated: CASSIVSGGAYDQFF.

About this clonotype itself: The junction departs from germline at one end; a sequencing error may be responsible. V usage is TRBV10-2 and J usage is TRBJ1-2; a weak D match, TRBD1 (6 bases). In germline, CDR1 is WSHSY, CDR2 SAAADI. The CDR3 spans 17 residues. The CDR3 protein is CASSAAFDRSVDYGYTF. CDR3 DNA sequence: TGCGCCAGTAGTGCCGCCTTCGACAGGTCGGTAGACTATGGCTACACCTTC.

For this clonotype: The CDR3 does not end in the conserved phenylalanine or tryptophan, so this is likely a read error. The chain joins TRBV20-1 to TRBJ2-1; D ambiguous. The ends were cut back, 4 bases at V and 7 bases at J, with 5 bases in the middle. This CDR3 is built from 10 residues. Germline values: CDR1 DFQATT, CDR2 SNEGSKA (reference sequence). In nucleotides, the CDR3 is TGCAGTGCTATTCAGAATGAGCAGTTCTAC. This gives the protein CSAIQNEQFY.

This clonotype was observed at least ten times. The rearrangement links TRBV6-1 to TRBJ2-5; 13 nucleotides agree with TRBD2. V lost 6 bases, J lost 2 bases, and 9 bases stayed unmatched. Germline-derived CDR1 and CDR2 are MNHNS and SASEGT. This CDR3 is 17 amino acids long. The CDR3 bases are TGTGCCAGCAGGCGACTAGCGGGGGGCCAACCTCAAGAGACCCAGTACTTC. Protein sequence: CASRRLAGGQPQETQYF.

This clonotype was observed many times. This CDR3 is CAIRDGTSGYNEQFF. CDR3 nucleotide sequence: TGTGCCATCAGGGACGGGACAAGCGGGTACAATGAGCAGTTCTTC. The V call is TRBV10-3, the J call TRBJ2-1, with D possibly being TRBD1 or TRBD2 (6 bases each). V lost 6 bases to trimming and J lost 4 bases, with 16 bases between them. The germline V gene has CDR1 ENHRY and CDR2 SYGVKD. The CDR3 has 15 amino acids.

This clonotype has at least ten counts. The chain joins TRBV29-1 to TRBJ2-5, with D perhaps matching TRBD1 (7 bases). Germline V CDR1 and CDR2: SQVTM, ANQGSEA. Between the trimmed V and J ends, which lost 4 bases and 8 bases, there was a span of 23 bases. The length of the CDR3 is 15 residues. The CDR3 nucleotides are TGCAGCGTTGTCGTCAGGGGGGCCCCCCCAGAAACCCAGTACTTC. Its translation: CSVVVRGAPPETQYF.

This clonotype was recorded at least ten times. The likely explanation is a read error, given a far larger clone one base away. This chain uses TRBV6-2 or TRBV6-3 with TRBJ1-6; 8 nucleotides match TRBD1. Germline V gene sequence: CDR1 MNHEY, CDR2 SVGEGT. The CDR3 has 16 amino acids. V gave up 3 bases and J gave up 11 bases; unmatched junction bases: 12. CDR3 protein: CASSYSDRGRGPPLHF. The CDR3 DNA reads TGTGCCAGCAGTTATTCTGACAGGGGACGAGGTCCACCCCTCCACTTT.